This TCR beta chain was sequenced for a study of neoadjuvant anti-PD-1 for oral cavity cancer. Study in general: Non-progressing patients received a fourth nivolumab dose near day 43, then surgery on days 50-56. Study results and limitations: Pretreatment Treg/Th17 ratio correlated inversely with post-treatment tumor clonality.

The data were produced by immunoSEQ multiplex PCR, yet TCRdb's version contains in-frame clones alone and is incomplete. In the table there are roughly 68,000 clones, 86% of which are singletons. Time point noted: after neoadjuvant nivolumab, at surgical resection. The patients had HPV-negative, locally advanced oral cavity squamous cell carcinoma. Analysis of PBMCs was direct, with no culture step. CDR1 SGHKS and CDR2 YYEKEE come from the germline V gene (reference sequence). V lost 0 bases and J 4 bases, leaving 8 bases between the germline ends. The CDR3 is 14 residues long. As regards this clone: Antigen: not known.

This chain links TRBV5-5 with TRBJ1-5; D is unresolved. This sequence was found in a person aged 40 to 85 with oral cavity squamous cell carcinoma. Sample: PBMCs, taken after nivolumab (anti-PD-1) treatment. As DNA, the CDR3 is TGTGCCAGCAGCTTGGACGATCGTAATCAGCCCCAGCATTTT. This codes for CASSLDDRNQPQHF.